The source of this T cell receptor beta chain is a study of blood T cell repertoires in COVID-19. Germline V gene data show CDR1 as MNHEY and CDR2 as SVGAGI. CDR3 length: 14 residues. The V gene lost 6 bases and the J gene lost 3 bases, with 12 bases spanning the gap. Sequencing was performed with immunoSEQ multiplex PCR; in TCRdb, only in-frame clones are kept and a portion is missing. The profile shows about 220,000 clones, 84% of them singletons. The sequence was obtained from a man aged 30 to 45 with active or convalescent COVID-19. This rearrangement joins TRBV6-5 to TRBJ1-5, with D tentatively TRBD1 (5 bases). The specimen sequenced was peripheral blood. DNA for the CDR3: TGTGCCAGCAGCACTCCAGGGTACAATCAGCCCCAGCATTTT. Its translation is CASSTPGYNQPQHF.